What follows are 19 T cell receptor beta chains derived from one specimen sequenced in a study of OX40 agonist ivuxolimab in advanced cancers. Only in-frame clones appear in the TCRdb table, and some are missing; sequencing was by immunoSEQ multiplex PCR. The repertoire holds more than 100,000 clones, with roughly nine tenths as singletons. Here the sequenced sample was CD4+ or CD8+ T cells sorted from blood, taken in a trial of the OX40 agonist ivuxolimab. The origin of the receptors is an adult with an advanced solid tumor such as melanoma, head and neck, liver or kidney cancer.

The chain carries TRBV7-2 and TRBJ2-7; tentatively, D is TRBD2 (6 bases). This CDR3 contains 13 residues. V was trimmed by 5 bases and J by 10 bases, leaving 18 bases between them. Germline V gene data show CDR1 as SGHTA and CDR2 as FQGNSA. The CDR3 sequence is CASSRRGDPSQYF. CDR3 bases: TGTGCCAGCAGCCGCCGCGGGGATCCAAGCCAGTACTTC.

The chain carries TRBV19 and TRBJ2-3, with 8 positions matching TRBD2. This CDR3 is built from 14 residues. Per the germline V gene, CDR1 is LNHDA and CDR2 is SQIVND (reference sequence). J was trimmed by 3 bases and V by 3 bases; bases with no gene match: 2. The CDR3 nucleotides read TGTGCCAGTAGTATCCCGGGGGGGACAGATACGCAGTATTTT. Protein sequence: CASSIPGGTDTQYF.

This chain connects TRBV18 to TRBJ1-1; D remains ambiguous. This CDR3 has 14 residues. Germline-derived CDR1 and CDR2 are KGHSH and LQKENI. V was cut by 4 bases and J by 7 bases, with 16 bases left in between. Here the CDR3 reads CASSRNEDLREAFF. CDR3 nucleotides: TGTGCCAGCTCACGGAATGAGGACCTACGTGAAGCTTTCTTT.

The chain joins TRBV7-2 to TRBJ2-3; D perhaps matches TRBD1 (6 bases). This CDR3 region has 15 residues. Germline V gene lookup returns CDR1 SGHTA and CDR2 FQGNSA. V was clipped by 5 bases and J by 2 bases, with 14 bases between them. This CDR3 reads CASSPGQQLTDTQYF. In nucleotides, the CDR3 is TGTGCCAGCAGCCCAGGACAGCAACTCACAGATACGCAGTATTTT.

The chain is built from TRBV7-9 and TRBJ2-2; TRBD1 aligns across 10 bases. The CDR3 contains 15 residues. CDR1 is SEHNR, CDR2 FQNEAQ, per germline (reference sequence). With 6 bases clipped from V and 4 bases from J, the junction kept 5 bases outside the gene matches. The DNA of the CDR3 is TGTGCCAGCAGTCTCCGGGACAGGGGCACCGGGGAGCTGTTTTTT. The encoded protein is CASSLRDRGTGELFF. Filled out from reference TRBV7-9 and TRBJ2-2, the complete variable domain reads DTGVSQNPRHKITKRGQNVTFRCDPISEHNRLYWYRQTLGQGPEFLTYFQNEAQLEKSRLLSDRFSAERPKGSFSTLEIQRTEQGDSAMYLCASSLRDRGTGELFFGEGSRLTVL.

This sequence joins TRBV7-9 and TRBJ2-5; D is unresolved. Trimming removed 3 bases from V and 5 bases from J, with 13 bases in between. CDR1 and CDR2 (germline): SEHNR, FQNEAQ (reference sequence). This CDR3 comprises 14 residues. CDR3 DNA sequence: TGTGCCAGCAGCTTGAACACCTTAGGGGAGACCCAGTACTTC. Residues: CASSLNTLGETQYF.

V is TRBV10-1 and J is TRBJ1-6, with D possibly matching TRBD1 (5 bases). The germline V gene encodes CDR1 WNHNN and CDR2 SYGVQD (reference sequence). The ends were cut back, 8 bases at V and 10 bases at J, with 15 bases in the middle. CDR3 length: 13 amino acids. The CDR3 reads CASGSRAGSPLHF. The CDR3 DNA reads TGCGCCAGCGGCTCCAGGGCGGGCTCACCCCTCCACTTT.

This rearrangement joins TRBV5-1 to TRBJ2-5; D is uncertain. Germline CDR1 is SGHRS and CDR2 is YFSETQ. The CDR3 has 18 amino acids. The germline V and J ends were trimmed by 0 bases and 4 bases, with 22 bases remaining between them. CDR3 sequence: CASSLVCLIPFLRETQYF. The CDR3 bases are TGCGCCAGCAGCTTGGTTTGTTTGATCCCCTTTTTAAGAGAGACCCAGTACTTC.

V usage is TRBV7-2 and J usage is TRBJ1-2; maybe TRBD1 (6 bases). V shed 4 bases and J shed 4 bases, with 13 bases lying between them. The CDR3 totals 14 residues. In germline, CDR1 is SGHTA, CDR2 FQGNSA. As DNA, the CDR3 is TGTGCCAGCAGCTCTGGGGGGACACCCTATGGCTACACCTTC. Its translation: CASSSGGTPYGYTF. The whole variable domain, filled in from reference TRBV7-2 and TRBJ1-2, reads GAGVSQSPSNKVTEKGKDVELRCDPISGHTALYWYRQSLGQGLEFLIYFQGNSAPDKSGLPSDRFSAERTGGSVSTLTIQRTQQEDSAVYLCASSSGGTPYGYTFGSGTRLTVV.

The chain joins TRBV5-1 to TRBJ2-3, with D possibly TRBD1 on 6 matching bases. This CDR3 is built from 16 residues. Between the trimmed V and J ends, which lost 1 base and 0 bases, there was a span of 12 bases. CDR1 and CDR2 (germline): SGHRS, YFSETQ. The CDR3, as DNA: TGCGCCAGCAGCTTGCTAGGGACAACTAGCACAGATACGCAGTATTTT. Encoded protein: CASSLLGTTSTDTQYF.

The chain recombines TRBV2 with TRBJ1-5; 12 nucleotides match TRBD1. CDR1 and CDR2 from the germline V gene are SNHLY and FYNNEI. After removal of 4 bases from V and 7 bases from J, the junction contained 5 bases not matched to a gene. The CDR3 is 15 residues long. The CDR3 DNA follows: TGTGCCAGCAGTGTGGGACAGGGGGCGAGGCAGCCCCAGCATTTT. It specifies CASSVGQGARQPQHF. The full variable domain, completed using reference TRBV2 and TRBJ1-5, is EPEVTQTPSHQVTQMGQEVILRCVPISNHLYFYWYRQILGQKVEFLVSFYNNEISEKSEIFDDQFSVERPDGSNFTLKIRSTKLEDSAMYFCASSVGQGARQPQHFGDGTRLSIL.

The chain links TRBV7-9 to TRBJ2-5, with TRBD1 identical over 8 bases. The germline V gene encodes CDR1 SEHNR and CDR2 FQNEAQ (reference sequence). V was pared by 5 bases and J by 2 bases, with 10 bases of the junction left unmatched. The length of the CDR3 is 16 residues. The CDR3 DNA reads TGTGCCAGCAGCCTAGGGCAGGGGGCAGGTCAAGAGACCCAGTACTTC. Translating it yields CASSLGQGAGQETQYF.

A single count supports this clone. The genes are TRBV7-2 and TRBJ2-2; tentatively, D is TRBD1 (8 bases). Looked up from germline, CDR1 is SGHTA and CDR2 is FQGNSA. The CDR3 is 16 residues long. The ends were cut back, 7 bases at V and 0 bases at J, with 15 bases in the middle. The CDR3 coding sequence is TGTGCCAGCACCAAACAGGGGGGGGCGAACACCGGGGAGCTGTTTTTT. Translation: CASTKQGGANTGELFF.

This clone turned up a few times. The chain has TRBV13 and TRBJ1-3; D call uncertain. Trimming cost V 6 bases and J 0 bases, with 18 bases left between them. Germline values: CDR1 PRHDT, CDR2 FYEKMQ (reference sequence). This CDR3 spans 17 amino acids. The CDR3 DNA sequence: TGTGCCAGCAGTCTCACGGAGGGCCTGCTCTCTGGAAACACCATATATTTT. It specifies CASSLTEGLLSGNTIYF. Full variable domain (outside the CDR3, taken from reference TRBV13 and TRBJ1-3): AAGVIQSPRHLIKEKRETATLKCYPIPRHDTVYWYQQGPGQDPQFLISFYEKMQSDKGSIPDRFSAQQFSDYHSELNMSSLELGDSALYFCASSLTEGLLSGNTIYFGEGSWLTVV.

The chain links TRBV4-3 to TRBJ1-1; D is perhaps TRBD1 (6 bases). The V gene lost 9 bases and the J gene lost 5 bases, with 13 bases spanning the gap. This CDR3 is built from 12 residues. Germline V CDR1 and CDR2: LGHNA, YSLEER. The CDR3 DNA reads as TGCGCCAGGGTAACAGGGAGGACTGAAGCTTTCTTT. Protein: CARVTGRTEAFF.

This chain joins TRBV28 and TRBJ1-2; D remains unclear. The V gene's germline CDR1 is MDHEN and CDR2 SYDVKM. The V end lost 6 bases, the J end lost 4 bases, and 6 bases lay between the germline ends. This CDR3 comprises 11 residues. The DNA of the CDR3 is TGTGCCAGCAGACAGCTCTATGGCTACACCTTC. It is translated as CASRQLYGYTF.

This chain uses TRBV4-3 with TRBJ1-5; no reliable D call. The germline CDR1 and CDR2 sequences are LGHNA and YSLEER. The ends were cut back, 0 bases at V and 1 base at J, with 1 base in the middle. The CDR3 length is 13 residues. The CDR3 sequence is CASSQESNQPQHF. CDR3 coding DNA: TGCGCCAGCAGCCAAGAAAGCAATCAGCCCCAGCATTTT.

The chain recombines TRBV30 with TRBJ1-6; no reliable D call. V lost 4 bases and J lost 7, with 14 bases in between. The CDR3 has 14 residues. Germline V gives CDR1 GTSNPN, CDR2 SVGIG (reference sequence). CDR3 sequence: CAWTRLDHNSPLHF. CDR3 in DNA: TGTGCCTGGACAAGACTCGATCACAATTCACCCCTCCACTTT. The whole variable domain, filled in from reference TRBV30 and TRBJ1-6, reads SQTIHQWPATLVQPVGSPLSLECTVEGTSNPNLYWYRQAAGRGLQLLFYSVGIGQISSEVPQNLSASRPQDRQFILSSKKLLLSDSGFYLCAWTRLDHNSPLHFGNGTRLTVT.

This clone was detected only once. The rearrangement joins TRBV4-1 to TRBJ2-2; 7 bases map to TRBD1. The CDR3 is 18 residues long. CDR1 MGHRA and CDR2 YSYEKL come from the germline V gene. With V trimmed by 3 bases and J by 0 bases, 10 bases remained unmatched. CDR3 sequence (DNA): TGCGCCAGCAGCCATCCGACAGGGCCTGGCTCGAACACCGGGGAGCTGTTTTTT. Its translation: CASSHPTGPGSNTGELFF.